This T cell receptor beta chain was profiled in a study of blood T cell repertoires in COVID-19. Across the whole study: Symptom resolution, clearance, or two negative PCRs marked donors in Cohort 3 as recovered.

This table comes from immunoSEQ multiplex PCR, and its TCRdb copy is limited to in-frame clones, with some not included. The top ten hold 7.2% of the sample, which has 200,000 to 250,000 clones, more than 75% seen once. There are 16 residues in the CDR3. Germline V CDR1 and CDR2: LGHNA, YSLEER. V lost 0 bases and J lost 4; bases outside the gene matches: 5. Material for sequencing was PBMCs or T cells enriched from blood (not recorded which). The source is a man in his thirties or forties in a cohort exposed to, infected with or recovered from COVID-19 (not recorded which). The chain has TRBV4-3 and TRBJ2-1; 8 bases align to TRBD2. CDR3 protein: CASSQDLAGRYNEQFF. Here the CDR3 DNA reads TGCGCCAGCAGCCAAGACTTAGCGGGAAGATACAATGAGCAGTTCTTC.